The present T cell receptor (beta chain) was sequenced within a study of technical replicates of blood from a handful of donors. Sequencing used immunoSEQ multiplex PCR; TCRdb keeps in-frame clones, though not all of them. The data show 55,000 to 65,000 clones, roughly 97% seen once. Germline-derived CDR1 and CDR2 are SGDLS and YYNGEE. The CDR3 is made up of 16 amino acids. J was trimmed by 3 bases and V by 3 bases; bases with no gene match: 10. The sequenced material came from T cells isolated from PBMCs. The chain has TRBV9 and TRBJ1-1; TRBD1 matches at 8 bases. The sequence derives from a human donor in good health. Here the CDR3 DNA reads TGTGCCAGCAGCGACCGAGTGGACAGGGCCCACACTGAAGCTTTCTTT. It encodes CASSDRVDRAHTEAFF.